Shown below are 14 T cell receptor beta chains from a single sample sequenced in a study of CD8 T cells in Susac syndrome. RNA, at about 0.45 to 1 ug, was reverse transcribed with random hexamers. TCRdb used MiXCR to reprocess the immunoSEQ multiplex PCR reads, holding one entry per CDR3 protein. The sample consists of 95,000 to 150,000 distinct CDR3 sequences, over 90% of them appearing once. The sequencing sample was made of CD8+ T cells from PBMCs. The receptors come from a human donor with Susac syndrome.

The chain has TRBV4-1 and TRBJ1-6; D remains ambiguous. This CDR3 has 17 amino acids. The V gene lost 0 bases and the J gene lost 9 bases, with 18 bases spanning the gap. Germline-derived CDR1 and CDR2 are MGHRA and YSYEKL. In nucleotides, the CDR3 is TGCGCCAGCAGCCAAGAGGGTCGGCCAACCCGTGGTTCACCCCTCCACTTT. Its protein product is CASSQEGRPTRGSPLHF.

This clonotype was seen just once. The DNA of the CDR3 is TGTGCCAGCAGTTACCTCATCGGACAGGGGAAAACAGAGACCCAGTACTTC. Encoded protein: CASSYLIGQGKTETQYF. The chain combines TRBV6-5 with TRBJ2-5; 9 nucleotides agree with TRBD1. CDR1 is MNHEY and CDR2 is SVGAGI in the germline V gene. This CDR3 is built from 17 residues. The J segment lost 4 bases and the V segment lost 2 bases, leaving 11 bases of the junction unmatched.

V is TRBV6-5 and J is TRBJ1-1, with D tentatively TRBD1 (5 bases). The V end was cut by 0 bases, the J end by 11 bases, with 10 bases between. Germline CDR1 and CDR2: MNHEY and SVGAGI. The CDR3 extends over 12 amino acids. The CDR3 DNA reads as TGTGCCAGCAGTTACTCAGCCCCAGGGGCTTTCTTT. It is translated as CASSYSAPGAFF.

The chain carries TRBV5-6 and TRBJ2-7; 8 positions agree with TRBD2. J lost 7 bases, V lost 4 bases, and 10 bases had no gene match. CDR3 length: 14 amino acids. CDR1 is SGHDT, CDR2 YYEEEE, per germline. This CDR3 reads CASSTPGGTKEQYF. DNA for the CDR3: TGTGCCAGCAGCACCCCGGGAGGGACCAAAGAGCAGTACTTC.

This chain connects TRBV6-5 to TRBJ2-3; D is possibly TRBD2 (6 bases). With 5 bases removed from V and 5 bases from J, the gap between germline ends came to 11 bases. The CDR3 is made up of 13 amino acids. Germline V gene lookup returns CDR1 MNHEY and CDR2 SVGAGI. DNA for the CDR3: TGTGCCAGCAGTGGGACTTCCGTAGATACGCAGTATTTT. Protein product: CASSGTSVDTQYF.

The chain joins TRBV30 to TRBJ2-5; 8 nucleotides agree with TRBD2. Germline V gene sequence: CDR1 GTSNPN, CDR2 SVGIG (reference sequence). The junction had 8 bases not matched to a gene; V was cut back by 0 bases and J by 5 bases. CDR3 length: 15 amino acids. The chain's CDR3 is CAWSVGGGPAETQYF. In DNA form, the CDR3 reads TGTGCCTGGAGTGTAGGCGGGGGGCCCGCGGAGACCCAGTACTTC.

The CDR3 coding sequence is TGTGCCAGCAGCTTAAACAGGGATACGCAGTATTTT. This translates into CASSLNRDTQYF. The chain employs TRBV11-2 and TRBJ2-3; D may be TRBD1 (5 bases). This CDR3 is built from 12 residues. With 2 bases removed from V and 6 bases from J, the gap between germline ends came to 6 bases. Germline CDR1 is SGHAT and CDR2 is FQNNGV.

The chain uses TRBV9 and TRBJ2-2; 10 positions agree with TRBD2. Germline-derived CDR1 and CDR2 are SGDLS and YYNGEE. The CDR3 is 14 amino acids. Germline trimming cut 5 bases from V and 7 bases from J; bases unmatched to any gene: 5. The CDR3 protein is CASRASGGGGELFF. CDR3 bases: TGTGCCAGCAGGGCTAGCGGGGGTGGCGGGGAGCTGTTTTTT.

The V call is TRBV4-1, the J call TRBJ1-3; no definite D call. Germline V gene lookup returns CDR1 MGHRA and CDR2 YSYEKL. This CDR3 comprises 14 residues. V lost 1 base and J lost 3, with 7 bases in between. In nucleotides, the CDR3 is TGCGCCAGCAGCCAAGCTGGGTTTGGAAACACCATATATTTT. Translated, it gives CASSQAGFGNTIYF.

The chain combines TRBV29-1 with TRBJ2-7; 9 positions agree with TRBD2. CDR3 length: 13 residues. The germline gives CDR1 SQVTM, CDR2 ANQGSEA. The V gene end was trimmed by 7 bases and the J gene end by 2 bases; junction bases not matched to a gene: 6. The CDR3: CSAAGGPPYEQYF. The CDR3 DNA reads TGCAGCGCTGCGGGGGGGCCCCCCTACGAGCAGTACTTC.

The genes are TRBV7-2 and TRBJ2-1; the D gene is possibly TRBD1 (5 bases). The CDR3 runs 15 residues. Germline assignment: CDR1 SGHTA and CDR2 FQGNSA. V dropped 2 bases and J dropped 2 bases, with 10 bases sitting between them. The CDR3 DNA reads as TGTGCCAGCAGCTTATCAGGGCAGCCCTACAATGAGCAGTTCTTC. Amino acids: CASSLSGQPYNEQFF.

The V call is TRBV9, the J call TRBJ2-5, with TRBD1 matching 7 bases. Germline V lookup: CDR1 SGDLS, CDR2 YYNGEE. This CDR3 comprises 16 residues. V was clipped by 6 bases and J by 0 bases; unmatched bases: 11. CDR3 bases: TGTGCCAGCACCTCCAGCTGGGGACAGTACCAAGAGACCCAGTACTTC. Amino acids: CASTSSWGQYQETQYF.

This clonotype appeared once. The CDR3 DNA reads as TGCAGCGTCGCATCGGGGAATGGCTACACCTTC. It specifies CSVASGNGYTF. The rearrangement joins TRBV29-1 to TRBJ1-2; the D is unclear. The CDR3 totals 11 residues. The V end was cut by 6 bases, the J end by 6 bases, with 11 bases between. Per germline, CDR1 SQVTM and CDR2 ANQGSEA.

The DNA for the CDR3 is TGCGCCAGCAGCCCTCGACAGGAGGGACGTAATTCACCCCTCCACTTT. Translated: CASSPRQEGRNSPLHF. The chain is built from TRBV5-1 and TRBJ1-6; D possibly corresponds to TRBD1 (6 bases). This CDR3 comprises 16 residues. Germline V CDR1 and CDR2: SGHRS, YFSETQ. Deletions cut 4 bases from V and 6 bases from J, with 17 bases between.